Described below is a single T cell receptor (beta chain) sequence and its context. Its antigen remains unidentified. Using its own MiXCR run on the 5' RACE reads, TCRdb lists one record per CDR3 protein. Altogether 400,000 or so distinct CDR3 sequences are present, approximately 10% being singletons, with the ten largest covering around 19%. This entry is derived from a study of T cells after yellow fever vaccination. Overall study results and limits: Among primary-vaccination clones, most reappeared after the booster, at 96% for CD4 and approximately 90% for CD8.

The receptor was isolated from a young man who received the YFV17D yellow fever vaccine. This sample comprised PBMCs, obtained on the day of the first yellow fever vaccination.

CDR3 nucleotide sequence: TGCGCCAGCAGCCAAGGGCAGCTGGACTCTGGAAACACCATATATTTT. It codes for CASSQGQLDSGNTIYF. The chain is built from TRBV4-1 and TRBJ1-3, with D unclear. Germline CDR1 and CDR2: MGHRA and YSYEKL. The length of the CDR3 is 16 residues. V was shortened by 1 base and J by 0 bases, with 10 bases between the two germline ends.